These 17 T cell receptor beta chains share one sample of origin, sequenced in a study of blood T cell repertoires in COVID-19. Clones were sequenced by immunoSEQ multiplex PCR, and TCRdb holds only the in-frame ones, with some missing. Of hundreds of thousands of clones listed, 70% to 90% are singletons. The specimen sequenced was PBMCs or T cells enriched from blood (not recorded which). The origin of the receptors is a young woman with acute COVID-19.

The genes are TRBV28 and TRBJ1-2; D uncertain. Germline values: CDR1 MDHEN, CDR2 SYDVKM. Trimming shortened V by 6 bases and J by 4 bases, and 15 bases separated the two germline ends. This CDR3 is built from 14 residues. CDR3 sequence: CASSPAAGLYGYTF. CDR3 bases: TGTGCCAGCAGCCCGGCTGCAGGCCTCTATGGCTACACCTTC.

This clone was observed a few times. The chain has TRBV9 and TRBJ2-1; 7 bases line up with TRBD1. The J segment lost 2 bases and the V segment lost 5 bases, leaving 7 bases of the junction unmatched. The CDR3 is made up of 15 amino acids. Germline V CDR1 and CDR2: SGDLS, YYNGEE. CDR3 in amino acids: CASSSGTEAYNEQFF. For the CDR3, the DNA is TGTGCCAGCAGTTCCGGGACAGAAGCCTACAATGAGCAGTTCTTC. The variable domain in full, completed from reference TRBV9 and TRBJ2-1, reads DSGVTQTPKHLITATGQRVTLRCSPRSGDLSVYWYQQSLDQGLQFLIQYYNGEERAKGNILERFSAQQFPDLHSELNLSSLELGDSALYFCASSSGTEAYNEQFFGPGTRLTVL.

This clone was picked up a small number of times. CDR3 nucleotides: TGTGCCAGCAGTTACGACGAGGGGGGCACAGATACGCAGTATTTT. It encodes CASSYDEGGTDTQYF. The V call is TRBV6-2 or TRBV6-3, the J call TRBJ2-3; perhaps TRBD1 as D (6 bases). V was shortened by 2 bases and J by 1 base, with 10 bases between the two germline ends. CDR1 and CDR2 (germline): MNHEY, SVGEGT. This CDR3 region has 15 residues.

This clone was detected a few times. CDR3 in DNA: TGTGCCAGCAGCTTATCTTTAGCGGGGACGGACGAGCAGTACTTC. It yields the protein CASSLSLAGTDEQYF. The chain couples TRBV13 to TRBJ2-7; the match to TRBD2 covers 8 bases. There are 15 residues in the CDR3. Unmatched junction bases numbered 8, after V lost 2 bases and J lost 5 bases. The germline V gene encodes CDR1 PRHDT and CDR2 FYEKMQ (reference sequence).

In regard to this clone: Relative to the germline gene, one junction end is altered; a read error may explain this. This sequence joins TRBV5-8 and TRBJ1-2, with a possible D match to TRBD1 (5 bases). Germline CDR1 SGHTS, CDR2 YDEGEE. This CDR3 has 15 amino acids. The CDR3 spells CASSLVQETPYRYTF. In nucleotides, the CDR3 is TGTGCCAGCAGCTTGGTACAGGAGACCCCCTATCGCTACACCTTC. The entire variable domain, with the rest obtained from reference TRBV5-8 and TRBJ1-2, is as follows: EAGVTQSPTHLIKTRGQQATLRCSPISGHTSVYWYQQALGLGLQFLLWYDEGEERNRGNFPPRFSGRQFPNYSSELNVNALELEDSALYLCASSLVQETPYRYTFGSGTRLTVV.

This clone has a handful of counts. The CDR3 bases are TGTGCCAGCAGCTTAGTCCCTAGCGGGGACCCGTTCGCCGGGGAGCTGTTTTTT. This gives the protein CASSLVPSGDPFAGELFF. This chain joins TRBV7-8 and TRBJ2-2, with 9 bases identical to TRBD2. Germline V gives CDR1 SGHVS, CDR2 FQNEAQ. The J segment lost 6 bases and the V segment lost 1 base, leaving 12 bases of the junction unmatched. CDR3 size: 18 residues.

The sample holds many counts of this clone. CDR3 loop: CASSEVELTEAFF. CDR3 in DNA: TGTGCCAGCAGTGAAGTGGAGTTGACTGAAGCTTTCTTT. The J gene is TRBJ1-1, the V gene TRBV2; D not resolved. From germline, CDR1 is SNHLY and CDR2 FYNNEI. The CDR3 contains 13 residues. V gave up 1 base and J gave up 5 bases, with 8 bases separating them.

V and J are TRBV5-1 and TRBJ1-2; 7 bases align to TRBD1. CDR3 length: 14 amino acids. Per germline, CDR1 SGHRS and CDR2 YFSETQ. V gave up 1 base and J gave up 4 bases; unmatched junction bases: 4. The CDR3: CASSLKGAPYGYTF. CDR3 nucleotides: TGCGCCAGCAGCTTGAAGGGGGCCCCCTATGGCTACACCTTC. Based on the CDR3 plus reference TRBV5-1 and TRBJ1-2, the full variable domain is KAGVTQTPRYLIKTRGQQVTLSCSPISGHRSVSWYQQTPGQGLQFLFEYFSETQRNKGNFPGRFSGRQFSNSRSEMNVSTLELGDSALYLCASSLKGAPYGYTFGSGTRLTVV.

The rearrangement joins TRBV11-3 to TRBJ2-5, with TRBD2 as a possible D gene (6 bases). The CDR3 is 13 amino acids. The germline V and J ends were trimmed by 4 bases and 5 bases, with 11 bases remaining between them. Germline V gives CDR1 SGHNT, CDR2 YENEEA. CDR3 residues: CASSSRGTETQYF. The CDR3, as DNA: TGTGCCAGCAGCTCCCGGGGGACGGAGACCCAGTACTTC.

The J gene is TRBJ2-7, the V gene TRBV28; TRBD2 might be the D (6 bases). The V gene's germline CDR1 is MDHEN and CDR2 SYDVKM. The CDR3 is made up of 15 amino acids. Trimming removed 10 bases from V and 0 bases from J, with 19 bases in between. The CDR3 sequence: CATQQEGRISYEQYF. CDR3 bases: TGTGCCACCCAACAGGAGGGGAGAATCTCCTACGAGCAGTACTTC.

V usage is TRBV28 and J usage is TRBJ1-1, with D perhaps matching TRBD1 (5 bases). The CDR3 runs 13 residues. The germline gives CDR1 MDHEN, CDR2 SYDVKM. V lost 8 bases, J lost 4 bases, and 14 bases lay in between. The CDR3 sequence: CASGTGPTTEAFF. For the CDR3, the DNA is TGTGCCAGCGGAACAGGTCCTACCACTGAAGCTTTCTTT.

V gene TRBV3-1 (or the pseudogene TRBV3-2) combines with J gene TRBJ2-3; 9 nucleotides agree with TRBD2. Trimming took 0 bases from V and 5 from J; bases not matched to a gene: 9. This CDR3 spans 17 amino acids. Germline assignment: CDR1 LGHDT and CDR2 YNNKEL (reference sequence). This chain's CDR3 is CASSQDLAGTKGDTQYF. The DNA of the CDR3 is TGTGCCAGCAGCCAAGATCTAGCGGGGACTAAGGGAGATACGCAGTATTTT.

In this sample, this clone turned up once. The chain joins TRBV6-5 to TRBJ2-3; a weak D match, TRBD1 (6 bases). Germline loops: CDR1 MNHEY, CDR2 SVGAGI. V lost 6 bases and J lost 1, with 14 bases in between. This CDR3 has 15 amino acids. Here the CDR3 reads CASSRGGVGTDTQYF. CDR3 DNA sequence: TGTGCCAGCAGCCGAGGGGGAGTAGGCACAGATACGCAGTATTTT.

This clone is a singleton in its sample. V is TRBV5-1 and J is TRBJ2-2, with 7 bases aligning to TRBD1. This CDR3 spans 16 amino acids. V trimming: 0 bases; J trimming: 4 bases; junction bases outside the gene matches: 6. The V gene's germline CDR1 is SGHRS and CDR2 YFSETQ. The CDR3 bases are TGCGCCAGCAGCTTGGGACAGGGAAGGGGCACCGGGGAGCTGTTTTTT. Translated: CASSLGQGRGTGELFF.

The rearrangement joins TRBV7-9 to TRBJ1-4, with a weak D call TRBD1 (5 bases). Germline CDR1 reads SEHNR; CDR2 reads FQNEAQ (reference sequence). Trimming took off 2 bases at V and 2 bases at J, with 6 bases between the two ends. The CDR3 is 14 amino acids. CDR3 sequence reads: CASSLHRTNEKLFF. The CDR3, as DNA: TGTGCCAGCAGCTTACACAGGACTAATGAAAAACTGTTTTTT.

V gene TRBV7-9 combines with J gene TRBJ1-6; possibly TRBD1 for D (5 bases). The CDR3 loop spans 14 amino acids. V dropped 4 bases and J dropped 7 bases, with 11 bases sitting between them. Germline V gene data show CDR1 as SEHNR and CDR2 as FQNEAQ (reference sequence). The CDR3 DNA is TGTGCCAGCAGCTCAGGGTTTGAAAATTCACCCCTCCACTTT. Translating it yields CASSSGFENSPLHF.

The chain uses TRBV29-1 and TRBJ1-1; D possibly corresponds to TRBD1 (6 bases). CDR3 length: 18 residues. Germline lookup yields CDR1 SQVTM and CDR2 ANQGSEA. Trimming shortened V by 2 bases and J by 4 bases, and 26 bases separated the two germline ends. The DNA for the CDR3 is TGCAGCGTTGAAATATCCCGGGCCACTGGGGGCGCGGTCACTGAAGCTTTCTTT. This encodes CSVEISRATGGAVTEAFF.